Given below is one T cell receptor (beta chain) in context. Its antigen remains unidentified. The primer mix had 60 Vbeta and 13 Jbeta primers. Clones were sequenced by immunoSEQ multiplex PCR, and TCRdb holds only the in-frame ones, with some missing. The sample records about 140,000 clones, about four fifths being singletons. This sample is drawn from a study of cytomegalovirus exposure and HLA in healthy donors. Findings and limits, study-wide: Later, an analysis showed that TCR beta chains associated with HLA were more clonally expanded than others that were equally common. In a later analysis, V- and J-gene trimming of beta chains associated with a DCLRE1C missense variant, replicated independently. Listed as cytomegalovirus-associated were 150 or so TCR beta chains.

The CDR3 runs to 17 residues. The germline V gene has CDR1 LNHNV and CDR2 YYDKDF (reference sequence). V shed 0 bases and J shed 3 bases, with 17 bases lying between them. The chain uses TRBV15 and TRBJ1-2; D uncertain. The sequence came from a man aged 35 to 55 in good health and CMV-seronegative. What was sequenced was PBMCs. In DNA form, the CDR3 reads TGTGCCACCAGCAGAGATAGTCTAGGATCACGGCACTATGGCTACACCTTC. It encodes CATSRDSLGSRHYGYTF.